Listed below are T cell receptor beta chains from one sample, sequenced in a study of coeliac disease. This table comes from immunoSEQ multiplex PCR, and its TCRdb copy is limited to in-frame clones, with some not included. The sample contains several thousand clones, around 60% of which appear only once. Sequencing was done on a sample of lymphocytes from the gut lamina propria. Source of these receptors: a woman aged 25 to 39 without celiac disease. Each CDR3 is given with its conserved first and last residue. Each record gives: clone size, D gene, V gene, J gene, CDR3 protein, CDR3 DNA. The D gene is left open where the match is weak. Only part of the rows carry a size: once, few, many, or a class if the clone is expanded.

.	TRBD1	TRBV29-1	TRBJ1-1	CSADDTWTGGITEAFF	TGCAGCGCCGACGACACTTGGACAGGGGGAATAACTGAAGCTTTCTTT
.	.	TRBV9	TRBJ1-3	CASSVEGGAGNTIYF	TGTGCCAGCAGCGTAGAAGGGGGGGCAGGAAACACCATATATTTT
once	TRBD1	TRBV15	TRBJ2-7	CATSRDTITGAFSYEQYF	TGTGCCACCAGCAGAGATACTATTACAGGGGCTTTCTCCTACGAGCAGTACTTC
.	TRBD1	TRBV5-1	TRBJ1-1	CASSPQGQGVLGTEAFF	TGCGCCAGCAGCCCCCAGGGACAGGGGGTCCTGGGCACTGAAGCTTTCTTT
.	TRBD2	TRBV27	TRBJ2-2	CASSLGGGGTGELFF	TGTGCCAGCAGTTTAGGGGGGGGAGGCACCGGGGAGCTGTTTTTT
.	TRBD2	TRBV5-4	TRBJ2-5	CASRRGGVRETQYF	TGTGCCAGCAGACGGGGGGGGGTCAGGGAGACCCAGTACTTC
.	.	TRBV27	TRBJ2-3	CASTEGTRGTDTQYF	TGTGCCTCAACAGAGGGGACTCGGGGCACAGATACGCAGTATTTT
.	TRBD1	TRBV7-2	TRBJ2-7	CASSLAQGAAHEQYF	TGTGCCAGCAGCTTAGCGCAGGGGGCAGCGCACGAGCAGTACTTC
.	TRBD1	TRBV19	TRBJ1-5	CASSTTGGYQPQHF	TGTGCCAGTAGTACCACAGGGGGTTATCAGCCCCAGCATTTT
.	.	TRBV5-1	TRBJ2-7	CASSLTGSYEQYF	TGCGCCAGCAGCTTGACAGGCTCCTACGAGCAGTACTTC
.	TRBD1	TRBV28	TRBJ2-7	CASGLTGAPSYEQYF	TGTGCCAGCGGGTTAACAGGGGCGCCGTCCTACGAGCAGTACTTC
.	.	TRBV27	TRBJ2-7	CAPQGGYEQYF	TGTGCCCCCCAGGGGGGCTACGAGCAGTACTTC
few	.	TRBV6-1	TRBJ2-2	CASVWHRNTGELFF	TGTGCCAGCGTATGGCACAGGAACACCGGGGAGCTGTTTTTT
.	TRBD1	TRBV2	TRBJ2-7	CASSEEGDRDF	TGTGCCAGCAGTGAAGAGGGAGACAGGGATTTC
.	.	TRBV5-1	TRBJ1-1	CASSLAAVGEAFF	TGCGCCAGCAGCTTGGCCGCGGTCGGTGAAGCTTTCTTT
.	.	TRBV7-9	TRBJ1-1	CASSSKPPGNTEAFF	TGTGCCAGCAGCTCAAAACCTCCAGGGAACACTGAAGCTTTCTTT
medium-sized	.	TRBV6-1	TRBJ1-5	CASSELLRGNNQPQHF	TGTGCCAGCAGTGAGCTGTTGAGGGGGAACAATCAGCCCCAGCATTTT
.	TRBD1	TRBV9	TRBJ2-1	CASSPRDRTYNEQFF	TGTGCCAGCAGCCCCCGGGACAGGACCTACAATGAGCAGTTCTTC
.	.	TRBV19	TRBJ1-3	CASSMLGGNTIYF	TGTGCCAGTAGTATGTTGGGCGGAAACACCATATATTTT
.	TRBD1	TRBV7-2	TRBJ1-3	CASRLDRVSGNTIYF	TGTGCCAGCAGACTGGACAGGGTCTCTGGAAACACCATATATTTT
.	.	TRBV28	TRBJ1-5	CASSPGQLGYQPQHF	TGTGCCAGCAGTCCCGGACAGCTCGGGTATCAGCCCCAGCATTTT
.	TRBD1	TRBV6-1	TRBJ1-5	CASRTGHQPQHF	TGTGCCAGCAGGACAGGGCATCAGCCCCAGCATTTT
.	TRBD1	TRBV2	TRBJ1-5	CASSLEGQGNQPQHF	TGTGCCAGCAGTCTGGAGGGACAGGGGAATCAGCCCCAGCATTTT
.	TRBD2	TRBV7-2	TRBJ2-7	CASSLGLAGFEQYF	TGTGCCAGCAGCTTAGGTTTAGCGGGGTTCGAGCAGTACTTC
.	TRBD1	TRBV7-2	TRBJ1-1	CASSNRDRDTAFF	TGTGCCAGCAGCAACCGGGACAGGGATACGGCTTTCTTT
.	.	TRBV6-1	TRBJ2-7	CASGPTASPNEQYF	TGTGCCAGCGGGCCGACGGCCTCCCCCAACGAGCAGTACTTC
few	.	TRBV6-4	TRBJ1-5	CASSGGTFHNQPQHF	TGTGCCAGCAGTGGTGGGACATTCCACAATCAGCCCCAGCATTTT
.	.	TRBV7-9	TRBJ2-5	CASSSPGLSWETQYF	TGTGCCAGCAGTTCCCCCGGACTGAGCTGGGAGACCCAGTACTTC
.	.	TRBV6-1	TRBJ2-3	CASIQGSAGTDTQYF	TGTGCCAGCATTCAGGGATCGGCGGGCACAGATACGCAGTATTTT
.	TRBD2	TRBV2	TRBJ2-7	CASSSGAGEQYF	TGTGCCAGCAGCTCAGGAGCGGGAGAGCAGTACTTC
.	TRBD2	TRBV14	TRBJ2-3	CASSQVSSGGADTQYF	TGTGCCAGCAGCCAAGTTAGTAGCGGGGGTGCAGATACGCAGTATTTT
.	.	TRBV6-5	TRBJ1-5	CASSAGRSSNQPQHF	TGTGCCAGCAGTGCCGGGAGGTCCAGCAATCAGCCCCAGCATTTT
.	.	TRBV7-2	TRBJ1-6	CASSPRGSNSPLHF	TGTGCCAGCAGCCCCCGAGGCTCGAATTCACCCCTCCACTTT
once	TRBD1	TRBV11-2	TRBJ2-6	CASSAQGASGANVLTF	TGTGCCAGCAGCGCACAGGGGGCGTCTGGGGCCAACGTCCTGACTTTC
.	TRBD1	TRBV4-2	TRBJ1-6	CASSQGQGGPSPLHF	TGTGCCAGCAGCCAAGGACAGGGGGGGCCTTCACCCCTCCACTTT
.	TRBD1	TRBV30	TRBJ2-2	CAYDSRGSTTGELFF	TGTGCCTACGACAGCAGGGGGTCGACGACCGGGGAGCTGTTTTTT
.	.	TRBV10-2	TRBJ1-2	CASMTDSYGYTF	TGCGCCAGCATGACGGACAGCTATGGCTACACCTTC
.	.	TRBV27	TRBJ2-3	CASSGLARGNTQYF	TGTGCCAGCAGCGGGCTAGCGAGGGGTAATACGCAGTATTTT
once	TRBD1	TRBV5-8	TRBJ1-2	CASRHSRQGGYGYTF	TGTGCCAGCAGACACTCCCGACAGGGAGGTTATGGCTACACCTTC
few	.	TRBV6-5	TRBJ2-7	CASSDQGVSYEQYF	TGTGCCAGCAGTGACCAGGGTGTCTCCTACGAGCAGTACTTC
.	TRBD1	TRBV29-1	TRBJ1-2	CSVDRGDRSYTF	TGCAGCGTTGACAGGGGGGATCGGAGCTACACCTTC
.	TRBD2	TRBV7-8	TRBJ2-3	CASSPRLAGELTDTQYF	TGTGCCAGCAGCCCCAGACTAGCGGGGGAGCTCACAGATACGCAGTATTTT
.	.	TRBV2	TRBJ1-3	CASSEARGYGNTIYF	TGTGCCAGCAGTGAAGCACGAGGGTATGGAAACACCATATATTTT
.	.	TRBV27	TRBJ1-5	CASSWSSQSNQPQHF	TGTGCCAGCAGTTGGAGCAGTCAGTCCAATCAGCCCCAGCATTTT
.	TRBD1	TRBV6-9	TRBJ2-1	CASSCLGERTGSNEQFF	TGTGCCAGCAGTTGTCTGGGGGAGAGGACAGGGTCAAATGAGCAGTTCTTC
.	TRBD2	TRBV4-2	TRBJ2-5	CASSQEPAGPKGTQYF	TGTGCCAGCAGCCAAGAACCAGCGGGGCCTAAGGGGACCCAGTACTTC
few	.	TRBV5-1	TRBJ2-1	CASSLVDNSYNEQFF	TGCGCCAGCAGCTTGGTGGACAACTCCTACAATGAGCAGTTCTTC
.	TRBD2	TRBV19	TRBJ2-1	CAQRRGGPYNEQFF	TGTGCCCAACGTCGGGGGGGCCCCTACAATGAGCAGTTCTTC
.	.	TRBV27	TRBJ2-7	CASSTSGGGSEQYF	TGTGCCAGCAGTACGAGCGGTGGAGGGAGCGAGCAGTACTTC
.	.	TRBV5-8	TRBJ1-2	CASSLDYVQGYTF	TGTGCCAGCAGCTTGGATTACGTCCAGGGCTACACCTTC
large	TRBD2	TRBV6-1	TRBJ2-7	CASSEIAGGHRYEQYF	TGTGCCAGCAGTGAGATCGCGGGGGGCCACCGCTACGAGCAGTACTTC
few	TRBD1	TRBV29-1	TRBJ1-6	CSVAYTRGQPLHF	TGCAGCGTTGCCTATACAAGGGGGCAGCCCCTCCACTTT
.	.	TRBV28	TRBJ1-5	CASSYPDRYQPQHF	TGTGCCAGCAGTTACCCGGACAGATATCAGCCCCAGCATTTT
.	TRBD1	TRBV7-9	TRBJ2-7	CASSFLGQRVEQYF	TGTGCCAGCAGCTTCCTGGGACAGAGGGTTGAGCAGTACTTC